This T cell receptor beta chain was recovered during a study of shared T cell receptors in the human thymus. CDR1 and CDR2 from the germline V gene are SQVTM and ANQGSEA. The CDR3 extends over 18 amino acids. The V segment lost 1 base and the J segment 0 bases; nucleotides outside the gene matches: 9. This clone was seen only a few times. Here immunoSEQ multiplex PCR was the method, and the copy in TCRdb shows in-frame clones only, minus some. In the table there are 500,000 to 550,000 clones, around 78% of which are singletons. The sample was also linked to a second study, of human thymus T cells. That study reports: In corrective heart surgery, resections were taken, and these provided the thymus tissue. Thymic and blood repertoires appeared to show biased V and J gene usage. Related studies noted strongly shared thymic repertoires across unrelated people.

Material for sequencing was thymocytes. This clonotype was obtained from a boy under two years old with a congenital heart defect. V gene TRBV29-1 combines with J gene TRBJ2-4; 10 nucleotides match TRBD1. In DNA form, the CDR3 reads TGCAGCGTTGAAGTACAGGACAGGGGGATTTTAGCCAAAAACATTCAGTACTTC. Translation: CSVEVQDRGILAKNIQYF.